A single sample gave rise to the 18 T cell receptor beta chains below, sequenced in a study of T cells in Graves' hyperthyroidism and ophthalmopathy. What was amplified from RNA transcripts were TCR beta CDR3 regions. When the TCR CDR3 underwent first-round RT-PCR, the HTBI primer set was used. TCRdb independently ran MiXCR on the multiplex PCR reads; one entry per CDR3 protein. This sample has approximately 640,000 distinct CDR3 sequences, with approximately 42% found just once. The sample was peripheral blood or thyroid tissue (not recorded which). Receptor source: an adult man with Graves' disease, either hyperthyroidism or ophthalmopathy (not recorded which).

Remarks on this clonotype: A read error may account for a junction end that differs from germline. V is TRBV9 and J is TRBJ1-4; D unresolved. Germline V gene sequence: CDR1 SGDLS, CDR2 YYNGEE. The length of the CDR3 is 13 residues. CDR3 protein: CASSLYNREKLFF. In nucleotides, the CDR3 is TGCGCCAGCAGCCTCTATAACCGTGAAAAACTGTTTTTT.

This clonotype was picked up a small number of times. The chain carries TRBV5-1 and TRBJ1-2, with D possibly being TRBD1 (5 bases). Germline V CDR1 and CDR2: SGHRS, YFSETQ. The V and J ends lost 0 bases and 4 bases respectively, with 7 bases between them. There are 13 residues in the CDR3. The CDR3 DNA sequence: TGCGCCAGCAGCTTGGACACAGGCTATGGCTACACCTTC. Translation: CASSLDTGYGYTF.

The V call is TRBV6-5, the J call TRBJ1-3, with a weak D call TRBD1 (6 bases). The V gene lost 6 bases and the J gene lost 2 bases, with 17 bases spanning the gap. The V gene's germline CDR1 is MNHEY and CDR2 SVGAGI. The CDR3 covers 16 residues. This CDR3 is CASRSSGGLAGNTIYF. As DNA, the CDR3 is TGTGCCAGCAGGTCCTCGGGGGGCCTCGCTGGAAACACCATATATTTT.

This clonotype came up a few times. V and J are TRBV6-1 and TRBJ2-7; the match to TRBD1 covers 7 bases. The CDR3 spans 12 residues. Germline V gives CDR1 MNHNS, CDR2 SASEGT. Trimming removed 6 bases from V and 6 bases from J; junction bases left unmatched: 5. The CDR3: CASSLNRGEQYF. CDR3 sequence (DNA): TGTGCCAGCAGCCTAAACAGGGGCGAGCAGTACTTC.

This clonotype was seen many times. The chain joins TRBV29-1 to TRBJ1-2; no clear D gene. The CDR3 is made up of 12 amino acids. Trimming took off 6 bases at V and 4 bases at J, with 12 bases between the two ends. The germline CDR1 and CDR2 sequences are SQVTM and ANQGSEA. The DNA of the CDR3 is TGCAGCGTGGATGATGACGCCTATGGCTACACCTTC. Translation: CSVDDDAYGYTF.

This clonotype was seen many times. This chain uses TRBV29-1 with TRBJ1-2; D gene uncertain. Germline-derived CDR1 and CDR2 are SQVTM and ANQGSEA. The CDR3 is made up of 13 amino acids. Trimming stripped 1 base from V and 4 bases from J, with 10 bases between. CDR3 loop: CSVEVDASYGYTF. The CDR3 nucleotides are TGCAGCGTTGAAGTGGACGCAAGCTATGGCTACACCTTC.

The rearrangement links TRBV29-1 to TRBJ1-2, with 9 bases aligning to TRBD1. Germline values: CDR1 SQVTM, CDR2 ANQGSEA. This CDR3 has 12 residues. J lost 8 bases, V lost 7 bases, and 8 bases had no gene match. The CDR3 loop is CSGLGQGKGYTF. The CDR3 DNA reads as TGCAGCGGACTGGGACAGGGAAAGGGCTACACCTTC.

This clonotype turned up a few times. The CDR3 region is CSAHPAKVVEQYF. In nucleotides, the CDR3 is TGCAGTGCACACCCTGCGAAAGTGGTCGAGCAGTACTTC. The chain has TRBV20-1 and TRBJ2-7; no clear D. Germline V gives CDR1 DFQATT, CDR2 SNEGSKA (reference sequence). With 6 bases removed from V and 6 bases from J, the gap between germline ends came to 18 bases. The CDR3 consists of 13 residues.

This clonotype was observed at least ten times. The chain carries TRBV20-1 and TRBJ1-4, with D possibly being TRBD1 (5 bases). V lost 6 bases and J lost 7, with 15 bases in between. CDR1 is DFQATT and CDR2 is SNEGSKA in the germline V gene (reference sequence). There are 13 residues in the CDR3. In nucleotides, the CDR3 is TGCAGTGCCGCGGACGGGCAGGGTGAAAAACTGTTTTTT. Its translation: CSAADGQGEKLFF.

The rearrangement joins TRBV7-3 to TRBJ2-2, with D uncertain. V dropped 6 bases and J dropped 2 bases, with 13 bases sitting between them. Germline CDR1 and CDR2: SGHTA and FQGTGA. The CDR3 covers 15 residues. CDR3 sequence (DNA): TGTGCCAGCAGTTACTCGATTGGTAACACCGGGGAGCTGTTTTTT. Translated: CASSYSIGNTGELFF.

This chain joins TRBV20-1 and TRBJ2-5; D gene ambiguous. The V gene lost 2 bases and the J gene lost 8 bases, with 12 bases spanning the gap. Per the germline V gene, CDR1 is DFQATT and CDR2 is SNEGSKA (reference sequence). The CDR3 contains 12 residues. CDR3 amino acids: CSARNVRSTQYF. The CDR3 nucleotides read TGCAGTGCTAGAAACGTCCGGAGTACCCAGTACTTC.

This clonotype was counted between two and nine times. At one end the junction does not follow the germline gene, possibly because of a read error. The chain joins TRBV10-3 to TRBJ1-5, with unresolved D. CDR1 ENHRY and CDR2 SYGVKD come from the germline V gene. The CDR3 has 8 residues. CDR3 bases: TGTGCCAGCAGTGAGGGGCATTTT. Amino acids: CASSEGHF.

CDR3 protein: CASSVGRTTEAFF. As DNA, the CDR3 is TGTGCCAGTAGTGTTGGACGGACCACTGAAGCTTTCTTT. The chain joins TRBV19 to TRBJ1-1; no firm D call. This CDR3 is built from 13 residues. V was cut by 5 bases and J by 4 bases, with 11 bases left in between. The V gene's germline CDR1 is LNHDA and CDR2 SQIVND (reference sequence).

This clonotype was detected once. A read error may produce the germline difference seen at one junction end. The V call is TRBV20-1, the J call TRBJ2-5, with D maybe TRBD2 (5 bases). Germline CDR1 and CDR2: DFQATT and SNEGSKA (reference sequence). The CDR3 is 15 amino acids. The CDR3 loop reads CSSRDRLGRGETQYF. CDR3 sequence (DNA): TGCAGTTCTAGAGATCGGCTGGGCCGGGGAGAGACCCAGTACTTC.

The chain couples TRBV12-3 or TRBV12-4 to TRBJ1-3; the D is unclear. This CDR3 has 14 residues. V was trimmed by 2 bases and J by 8 bases, leaving 13 bases between them. The CDR3 is CASSLSLGSDTIYF. The CDR3 DNA reads TGTGCCAGCAGTTTAAGTCTCGGCAGCGACACCATATATTTT.

This clonotype has a count of ten or more. At one end the junction does not follow the germline gene, possibly because of a read error. This chain uses TRBV10-3 with TRBJ2-5, with D perhaps matching TRBD1 or TRBD2 (5 bases each). Germline CDR1 and CDR2: ENHRY and SYGVKD. The CDR3 has 15 amino acids. CDR3 region: CASSEARGLGETQYF. The CDR3 DNA reads TGTGCCAGCAGTGAAGCGAGGGGCCTCGGCGAGACCCAGTACTTC.

About this clonotype: A much larger clonotype is one base distant, so this may be a read error. This chain links TRBV6-5 with TRBJ2-6, with no clear D. The CDR3 is 15 amino acids. Germline V gene data show CDR1 as MNHEY and CDR2 as SVGAGI. CDR3 nucleotides: TGTGCCGGCAGTTACAGTCTCTCTGGGGCCAACGTCCTGACTTTC. This sequence encodes CAGSYSLSGANVLTF.

V gene TRBV20-1 combines with J gene TRBJ2-5, with 7 nucleotides matching TRBD2. V shed 3 bases, J shed 3 bases, and the junction held 16 bases outside the gene matches. The germline CDR1 and CDR2 sequences are DFQATT and SNEGSKA (reference sequence). The CDR3 is 17 amino acids. CDR3 DNA: TGCAGTGCTAGGCCAGCAAAGGCGGGAGTGGAGGAAGAGACCCAGTACTTC. Translated: CSARPAKAGVEEETQYF.